The 5 T cell receptor beta chains in this list originate from one sample, sequenced in a study of radiation and T cells in renal cell carcinoma. Time point here: baseline pretreatment blood. The treatment denotes: 15 Gy SBRT to primary tumor, nephrectomy 4 weeks later. Profiling relied on immunoSEQ multiplex PCR, and the TCRdb table lists in-frame clones only, not all of them. The data contain about 49,000 clones, roughly four fifths of them singletons. The sequencing here drew on blood, taken from a patient whose treatment included radiotherapy and nephrectomy. The receptors stem from a woman between 65 and 79 years old with renal cell carcinoma.

V gene TRBV10-3 combines with J gene TRBJ2-1, with TRBD2 matching over 12 bases. The CDR3 totals 17 residues. Germline lookup yields CDR1 ENHRY and CDR2 SYGVKD. V lost 7 bases to trimming and J lost 6 bases; unmatched junction nucleotides: 13. CDR3: CAITSNTGLAGSNEQFF. The DNA of the CDR3 is TGTGCCATCACATCCAACACCGGACTAGCGGGGTCCAATGAGCAGTTCTTC.

This clone occurred once. The chain combines TRBV6-5 with TRBJ2-7; 8 bases are shared with TRBD1. V lost 6 bases and J lost 7; bases outside the gene matches: 11. CDR3 length: 14 amino acids. Per the germline V gene, CDR1 is MNHEY and CDR2 is SVGAGI. CDR3 protein: CASSQTGAHREQYF. For the CDR3, the DNA is TGTGCCAGCAGCCAGACAGGGGCCCATAGGGAGCAGTACTTC.

This sequence joins TRBV9 and TRBJ1-4; 9 positions match TRBD1. The CDR3 consists of 15 residues. The J segment lost 3 bases and the V segment lost 4 bases, leaving 4 bases of the junction unmatched. The germline gives CDR1 SGDLS, CDR2 YYNGEE. CDR3 protein: CASSKHRGPNEKLFF. DNA for the CDR3: TGTGCCAGCAGCAAACACAGGGGGCCTAATGAAAAACTGTTTTTT.

CDR3 loop: CASSEGRNLATNEKLFF. CDR3 coding DNA: TGCGCCAGCAGCGAGGGACGGAATTTAGCAACTAATGAAAAACTGTTTTTT. The chain has TRBV5-1 and TRBJ1-4; a possible D gene is TRBD1 (5 bases). The V end lost 4 bases, the J end lost 0 bases, and 16 bases lay between the germline ends. The germline V gene encodes CDR1 SGHRS and CDR2 YFSETQ. This CDR3 region has 17 residues.

The chain couples TRBV5-1 to TRBJ2-7; TRBD1 matches at 8 bases. This CDR3 is 16 amino acids long. The V gene end was trimmed by 1 base and the J gene end by 0 bases; junction bases not matched to a gene: 6. The germline V gene has CDR1 SGHRS and CDR2 YFSETQ. The DNA of the CDR3 is TGCGCCAGCAGCTTGTCCCGCCAGGGGGCCTCCTACGAGCAGTACTTC. Translation: CASSLSRQGASYEQYF.